This TCR beta chain was recovered during a study of technical replicates of blood from several donors. This clone was counted a single time. The method was immunoSEQ multiplex PCR; TCRdb's version includes in-frame clones alone and lacks a portion of them. The sample shows about 12,000 clones, approximately 94% of them seen only once. The receptor was isolated from a human donor in good health. Specimen: PBMCs.

CDR3 sequence reads: CASSSMTSGRASYNEQFF. The CDR3 nucleotides read TGTGCCAGCAGCTCCATGACTAGCGGGAGGGCCTCCTACAATGAGCAGTTCTTC. This rearrangement joins TRBV7-2 to TRBJ2-1, with TRBD2 identical over 14 bases. Trimming removed 4 bases from V and 0 bases from J; junction bases left unmatched: 5. This CDR3 has 18 residues. The germline gives CDR1 SGHTA, CDR2 FQGNSA.